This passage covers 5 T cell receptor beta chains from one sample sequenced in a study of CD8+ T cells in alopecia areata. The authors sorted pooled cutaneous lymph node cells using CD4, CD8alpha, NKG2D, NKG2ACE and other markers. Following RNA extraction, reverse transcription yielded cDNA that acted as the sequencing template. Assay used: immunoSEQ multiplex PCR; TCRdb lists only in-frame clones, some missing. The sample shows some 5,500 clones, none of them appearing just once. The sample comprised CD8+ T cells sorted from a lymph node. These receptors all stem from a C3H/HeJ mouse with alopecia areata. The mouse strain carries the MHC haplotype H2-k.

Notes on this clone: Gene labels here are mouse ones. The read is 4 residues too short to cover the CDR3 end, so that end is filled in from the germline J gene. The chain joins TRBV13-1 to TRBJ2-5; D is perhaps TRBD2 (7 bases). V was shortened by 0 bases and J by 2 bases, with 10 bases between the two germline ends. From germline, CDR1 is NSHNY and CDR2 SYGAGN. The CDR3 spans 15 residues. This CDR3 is CASSDGGARQDTQYF. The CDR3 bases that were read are TGTGCCAGCAGTGATGGGGGGGCGCGCCAAGAC.

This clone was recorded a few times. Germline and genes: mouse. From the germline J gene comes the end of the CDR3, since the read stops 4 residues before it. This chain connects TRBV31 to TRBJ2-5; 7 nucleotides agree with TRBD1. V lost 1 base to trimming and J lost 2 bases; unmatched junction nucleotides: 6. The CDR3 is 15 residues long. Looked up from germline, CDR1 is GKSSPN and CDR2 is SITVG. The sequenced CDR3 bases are TGTGCCTGGAGTCATAACTCAGGGGGCCAAGAC. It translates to CAWSHNSGGQD. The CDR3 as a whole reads CAWSHNSGGQDTQYF.

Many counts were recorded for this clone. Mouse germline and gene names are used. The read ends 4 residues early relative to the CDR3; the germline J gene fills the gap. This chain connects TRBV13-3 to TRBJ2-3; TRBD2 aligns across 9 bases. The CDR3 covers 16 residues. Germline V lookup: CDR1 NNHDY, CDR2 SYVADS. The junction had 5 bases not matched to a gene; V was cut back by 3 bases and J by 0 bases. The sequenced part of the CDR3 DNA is TGTGCCAGCAGTGCGACTGGGGGAACTAGTGCAGAA. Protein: CASSATGGTSAE. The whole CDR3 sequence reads CASSATGGTSAETLYF.

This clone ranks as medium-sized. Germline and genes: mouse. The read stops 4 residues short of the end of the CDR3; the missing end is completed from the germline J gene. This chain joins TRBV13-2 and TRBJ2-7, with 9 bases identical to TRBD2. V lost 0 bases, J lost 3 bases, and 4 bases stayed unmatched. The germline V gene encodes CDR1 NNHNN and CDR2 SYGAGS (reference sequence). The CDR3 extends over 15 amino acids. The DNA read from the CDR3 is TGTGCCAGCGGTGATGCGGGCTGGGGGGGCTAT. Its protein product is CASGDAGWGGY. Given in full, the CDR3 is CASGDAGWGGYEQYF.

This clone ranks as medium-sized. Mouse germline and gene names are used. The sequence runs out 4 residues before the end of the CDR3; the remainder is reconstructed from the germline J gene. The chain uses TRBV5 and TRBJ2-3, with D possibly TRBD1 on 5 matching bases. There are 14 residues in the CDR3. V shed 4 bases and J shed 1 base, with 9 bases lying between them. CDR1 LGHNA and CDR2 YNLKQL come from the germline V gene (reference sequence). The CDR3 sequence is CASSLRGGAETLYF. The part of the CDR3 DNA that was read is TGTGCCAGCAGCCTCAGAGGGGGTGCAGAA.